This entry lists 20 T cell receptor beta chains sequenced from one sample in a study of Ad26.COV2.S vaccination and SARS-CoV-2 variants. Measured with immunoSEQ multiplex PCR; TCRdb has only the in-frame clones, and not every one. The table has about 350,000 clones, approximately 90% seen once. Specimen: peripheral blood, collected after recovery from COVID-19. Receptors originate from a human donor who had recovered from COVID-19.

The chain uses TRBV14 and TRBJ1-2, with 7 bases fitting TRBD1. Trimming at V came to 0 bases and at J to 8 bases, leaving 12 bases not matched to a gene. Germline lookup yields CDR1 SGHDN and CDR2 FVKESK. The CDR3 consists of 16 residues. This chain's CDR3 is CASSQDLQGRQSGYTF. CDR3 DNA sequence: TGTGCCAGCAGCCAAGATCTACAGGGGAGACAATCCGGCTACACCTTC.

V usage is TRBV5-4 and J usage is TRBJ2-4; the match to TRBD1 covers 7 bases. The CDR3 has 13 amino acids. With V trimmed by 4 bases and J by 6 bases, 4 bases remained unmatched. CDR1 and CDR2 from the germline V gene are SGHNT and YYREEE (reference sequence). For the CDR3, the DNA is TGTGCCAGCAGCCTCCGGGACAGAAACATTCAGTACTTC. It encodes CASSLRDRNIQYF.

V usage is TRBV11-2 and J usage is TRBJ1-4; D is undetermined. Trimming pared 1 base from V and 8 bases from J, leaving 5 bases between. Germline V lookup: CDR1 SGHAT, CDR2 FQNNGV. This CDR3 spans 12 amino acids. CDR3 residues: CASSLVGEKLFF. The CDR3 DNA is TGTGCCAGCAGCTTAGTCGGGGAAAAACTGTTTTTT.

The chain has TRBV5-6 and TRBJ1-5; D might be TRBD1 (5 bases). CDR3 size: 15 residues. Trimming took 2 bases from V and 1 from J, leaving 10 bases between them. Germline CDR1 and CDR2: SGHDT and YYEEEE. The CDR3 loop reads CASSFGGSSNQPQHF. The CDR3 bases are TGTGCCAGCAGCTTTGGGGGGTCAAGCAATCAGCCCCAGCATTTT.

The chain carries TRBV7-9 and TRBJ1-2, with TRBD1 as a possible D gene (6 bases). The CDR3 sequence is 15 residues long. With 4 bases removed from V and 4 bases from J, the gap between germline ends came to 16 bases. Germline-derived CDR1 and CDR2 are SEHNR and FQNEAQ (reference sequence). The DNA for the CDR3 is TGTGCCAGCAGCTCAGGGCGGGACACTCCCTATGGCTACACCTTC. Amino acid sequence: CASSSGRDTPYGYTF.

The rearrangement links TRBV29-1 to TRBJ1-1, with D tentatively TRBD1 (5 bases). This CDR3 comprises 14 residues. CDR1 SQVTM and CDR2 ANQGSEA come from the germline V gene. Trimming stripped 6 bases from V and 1 base from J, with 15 bases between. Here the CDR3 reads CSVSSGTRNTEAFF. CDR3 in DNA: TGCAGCGTCAGCTCAGGGACTAGGAACACTGAAGCTTTCTTT. The full variable domain, with the rest looked up from reference TRBV29-1 and TRBJ1-1, is SAVISQKPSRDICQRGTSLTIQCQVDSQVTMMFWYRQQPGQSLTLIATANQGSEATYESGFVIDKFPISRPNLTFSTLTVSNMSPEDSSIYLCSVSSGTRNTEAFFGQGTRLTVV.

The chain joins TRBV7-9 to TRBJ1-2, with 9 bases matching TRBD1. This CDR3 contains 15 residues. CDR1 is SEHNR and CDR2 is FQNEAQ in the germline V gene (reference sequence). The V gene end was trimmed by 5 bases and the J gene end by 4 bases; junction bases not matched to a gene: 8. For the CDR3, the DNA is TGTGCCAGCAGCCTACCGGGACAGGGAGGCTATGGCTACACCTTC. Protein: CASSLPGQGGYGYTF.

This chain connects TRBV6-6 to TRBJ1-1; a weak D match, TRBD1 (5 bases). Germline CDR1 and CDR2: MNHNY and SVGAGI (reference sequence). V was trimmed by 5 bases and J by 4 bases, leaving 17 bases between them. CDR3 size: 15 residues. CDR3 sequence reads: CASSHTGRGRTEAFF. For the CDR3, the DNA is TGTGCCAGCAGTCACACGGGGCGGGGACGCACTGAAGCTTTCTTT.

J is TRBJ1-6 and V is TRBV27; D gene unclear. Germline CDR1 is MNHEY and CDR2 is SMNVEV (reference sequence). The CDR3 runs to 18 residues. Trimming removed 4 bases at V and 7 bases at J, with 23 bases between. Here the CDR3 reads CASSSERVAGDGNSPLHF. The CDR3 DNA reads TGTGCCAGCAGTTCCGAAAGAGTGGCCGGGGATGGAAATTCACCCCTCCACTTT.

The rearrangement joins TRBV3-1 (or the pseudogene TRBV3-2) to TRBJ2-3; the match to TRBD2 covers 11 bases. CDR3 length: 15 residues. Germline CDR1 and CDR2: LGHDT and YNNKEL (reference sequence). V trimming: 3 bases; J trimming: 4 bases; junction bases outside the gene matches: 3. The CDR3 spells CASSHTSGGPDTQYF. In DNA form, the CDR3 reads TGTGCCAGCAGCCACACTAGCGGGGGTCCAGATACGCAGTATTTT.

CDR3 protein: CASRRGGQAFEIFSGANVLTF. The CDR3 DNA reads as TGTGCCAGTAGACGCGGAGGACAGGCGTTTGAGATCTTCTCTGGGGCCAACGTCCTGACTTTC. V gene TRBV19 combines with J gene TRBJ2-6; TRBD1 agrees at 7 bases. The length of the CDR3 is 21 residues. The trim removed 6 bases at V and 0 bases at J, leaving 20 bases unmatched. From germline, CDR1 is LNHDA and CDR2 SQIVND (reference sequence).

The rearrangement joins TRBV28 to TRBJ2-7, with 8 nucleotides matching TRBD1. Germline CDR1 reads MDHEN; CDR2 reads SYDVKM. The J segment lost 7 bases and the V segment lost 7 bases, leaving 12 bases of the junction unmatched. This CDR3 spans 14 amino acids. CDR3 protein: CASTRTGISGEQYF. The CDR3 nucleotides read TGTGCCAGCACTAGGACAGGGATTTCTGGGGAGCAGTACTTC.

The chain links TRBV5-4 to TRBJ1-2, with 9 positions matching TRBD1. CDR3 length: 14 residues. The V and J ends lost 2 bases and 4 bases, in that order; junction bases with no gene match: 3. Germline lookup yields CDR1 SGHNT and CDR2 YYREEE (reference sequence). The CDR3 sequence is CASSLWDRAYGYTF. CDR3 bases: TGTGCCAGCAGCTTATGGGACAGGGCCTATGGCTACACCTTC.

V is TRBV5-1 and J is TRBJ2-7; 8 positions match TRBD1. The V gene's germline CDR1 is SGHRS and CDR2 YFSETQ. The J segment lost 7 bases and the V segment lost 4 bases, leaving 10 bases of the junction unmatched. The CDR3 extends over 14 amino acids. CDR3 sequence (DNA): TGCGCCAGCAGCGGACAGGGTCCGAGGGTGGAGCAGTACTTC. Translating gives CASSGQGPRVEQYF.

The chain links TRBV7-2 to TRBJ2-5; D uncertain. The V end was cut by 3 bases, the J end by 4 bases, with 12 bases between. The length of the CDR3 is 14 residues. Germline lookup yields CDR1 SGHTA and CDR2 FQGNSA. The CDR3, as DNA: TGTGCCAGCAGCTTGTGGATAGGCGGAGAGACCCAGTACTTC. It yields the protein CASSLWIGGETQYF.

This clone was seen only once. The chain is built from TRBV2 and TRBJ2-3; D call uncertain. V lost 3 bases and J 2 bases, leaving 9 bases between the germline ends. The V gene's germline CDR1 is SNHLY and CDR2 FYNNEI. The CDR3 loop spans 14 amino acids. CDR3: CASSDVSYTDTQYF. The CDR3 region has the DNA TGTGCCAGCAGTGATGTCAGCTACACAGATACGCAGTATTTT.

The chain carries TRBV10-2 and TRBJ2-7; 8 nucleotides match TRBD1. The ends lost 3 bases at V and 6 bases at J; junction bases unmatched: 7. The CDR3 length is 14 residues. Looked up from germline, CDR1 is WSHSY and CDR2 is SAAADI. The CDR3 spells CASSDLRRGPEQYF. CDR3 DNA sequence: TGCGCCAGCAGTGATCTCCGCAGGGGGCCCGAGCAGTACTTC.

The chain recombines TRBV18 with TRBJ1-1; possible D gene TRBD1, 5 bases. The CDR3 runs to 13 residues. CDR1 and CDR2 (germline): KGHSH, LQKENI. The ends were cut back, 8 bases at V and 0 bases at J, with 10 bases in the middle. This CDR3 is CASQGGLNTEAFF. In DNA, the CDR3 is TGTGCCAGCCAGGGTGGGTTGAACACTGAAGCTTTCTTT. Complete variable domain (other parts from reference TRBV18 and TRBJ1-1): NAGVMQNPRHLVRRRGQEARLRCSPMKGHSHVYWYRQLPEEGLKFMVYLQKENIIDESGMPKERFSAEFPKEGPSILRIQQVVRGDSAAYFCASQGGLNTEAFFGQGTRLTVV.

V gene TRBV7-9 combines with J gene TRBJ2-3, with 10 positions matching TRBD2. V lost 2 bases to trimming and J lost 0 bases; unmatched junction nucleotides: 8. Germline values: CDR1 SEHNR, CDR2 FQNEAQ (reference sequence). The CDR3 runs to 18 residues. The CDR3 nucleotides read TGTGCCAGCAGCTTATTTTCCGGGACTAGCGCTAGCACAGATACGCAGTATTTT. Protein: CASSLFSGTSASTDTQYF. The full variable domain, its missing parts supplied by reference TRBV7-9 and TRBJ2-3, is DTGVSQNPRHKITKRGQNVTFRCDPISEHNRLYWYRQTLGQGPEFLTYFQNEAQLEKSRLLSDRFSAERPKGSFSTLEIQRTEQGDSAMYLCASSLFSGTSASTDTQYFGPGTRLTVL.

This clone was recorded only once. The rearrangement joins TRBV6-2 or TRBV6-3 to TRBJ2-3; 13 nucleotides match TRBD2. V lost 0 bases and J lost 2; bases outside the gene matches: 8. Germline V gene sequence: CDR1 MNHEY, CDR2 SVGEGT. This CDR3 has 19 amino acids. The CDR3 bases are TGTGCCAGCAGTTACTCCTCCGGGACTAGCGGGGTCCACACAGATACGCAGTATTTT. It specifies CASSYSSGTSGVHTDTQYF.